This T cell receptor beta chain stems from a study of blood T cells in healthy people across ages. Then a second PCR, running about 7 to 11 cycles, was carried out with a sample-barcoded 5' primer and a J-beta primer mix. TCRdb re-called the 5' RACE reads through MiXCR, storing one row per CDR3 protein. Of around 1.5 million distinct CDR3 sequences in the sample, 30% to 40% were seen once. Germline-derived CDR1 and CDR2 are LGHDT and YNNKEL (reference sequence). The CDR3 is 15 amino acids. The ends were cut back, 4 bases at V and 2 bases at J, with 9 bases in the middle. The genes are TRBV3-1 and TRBJ2-6; unclear D gene. This sequence was found in a woman aged 25 to 39 in good health. Sample: blood. The CDR3 DNA sequence: TGTGCCAGCAGCCCCCTTGGACCTGGGGCCAACGTCCTGACTTTC. Translation gives CASSPLGPGANVLTF.